This T cell receptor (beta chain) is drawn from a study of radiotherapy plus CTLA-4 blockade in lung cancer. Study results and limitations: Radiotherapy was combined with ipilimumab, and tumor-derived TCR clones then expanded in blood.

Concerning this clone itself: Its target is not known.

Measured with immunoSEQ multiplex PCR; TCRdb has only the in-frame clones, and not every one. The sample contains about 98,000 clones, roughly 80% of which appear only once. Trimming took off 0 bases at V and 4 bases at J, with 13 bases between the two ends. The CDR3 extends over 15 amino acids. The germline V gene has CDR1 SGDLS and CDR2 YYNGEE. Source: peripheral blood, taken from a patient treated with radiotherapy plus ipilimumab. The chain links TRBV9 to TRBJ1-2; D may be TRBD1 (6 bases). The origin of this receptor is a human donor with non-small cell lung cancer who had a partial response to radiotherapy plus ipilimumab. CDR3 residues: CASSVAQGRVYGYTF. In DNA form, the CDR3 reads TGTGCCAGCAGCGTAGCCCAGGGGAGAGTCTATGGCTACACCTTC. The full variable domain, rest sourced from reference TRBV9 and TRBJ1-2, is DSGVTQTPKHLITATGQRVTLRCSPRSGDLSVYWYQQSLDQGLQFLIQYYNGEERAKGNILERFSAQQFPDLHSELNLSSLELGDSALYFCASSVAQGRVYGYTFGSGTRLTVV.